The 32 T cell receptor beta chains below all came from one sample that was sequenced in a study of vaccination and CD4 T cells after COVID-19 (dated 2022 in TCRdb). The library relied on PCR. Sequencing was carried out with an Illumina iSeq 100. At the Johns Hopkins FTIC core, DNA from the cultured CD4+ T cells underwent TCR sequencing with the Oncomine TCR Beta short-read assay. The raw public reads went through TCRdb reprocessing: fastp at Q25, MiXCR clone calling, in-frame beta chains kept. A single entry per CDR3 protein holds the most common genes and DNA from its merged rows. This sample gives 9,500 to 10,000 distinct CDR3 sequences in total; more than 35% of them show up just once. Roughly 16% of the sample comes from the top ten. Reading the label with the study, this specimen's treatment or condition is: approximately 9-day PBMC culture with coronavirus spike peptide pools or control peptides (ViraFEST assay).

These TCRs are of unknown antigen specificity. The sample taken for sequencing was CD4+ T cells from blood, cultured in vitro. All receptors come from a human donor who had recovered from COVID-19.

This clonotype came up a few times. The CDR3 loop reads CASSRRGEGDTQYF. CDR3 sequence (DNA): TGTGCCAGCAGTAGGCGGGGGGAAGGAGATACGCAGTATTTT. The V gene is TRBV6-4, the J gene TRBJ2-3, with TRBD2 matching 8 bases. With V trimmed by 5 bases and J by 5 bases, 6 bases remained unmatched. The CDR3 has 14 residues. CDR1 and CDR2 from the germline V gene are MRHNA and SNTAGT.

This chain links TRBV27 with TRBJ1-4; D ambiguous. CDR1 is MNHEY and CDR2 is SMNVEV in the germline V gene (reference sequence). The V and J ends lost 6 bases and 4 bases respectively, with 6 bases between them. The CDR3 length is 12 residues. The CDR3 bases are TGTGCCAGCAGCCGAAATAATGAAAAACTGTTTTTT. It translates to CASSRNNEKLFF.

This clonotype showed up just a few times. This rearrangement joins TRBV29-1 to TRBJ2-1, with 8 positions matching TRBD1. The CDR3 loop spans 14 amino acids. Germline lookup yields CDR1 SQVTM and CDR2 ANQGSEA. V shed 5 bases and J 2 bases; nucleotides not matched to a gene: 5. The CDR3 loop reads CSVPGQGPYNEQFF. DNA of the CDR3: TGCAGCGTTCCTGGACAGGGTCCCTACAATGAGCAGTTCTTC.

The V call is TRBV7-8, the J call TRBJ2-4; 7 nucleotides match TRBD2. The CDR3 has 15 residues. After removal of 5 bases from V and 9 bases from J, the junction contained 13 bases not matched to a gene. Germline assignment: CDR1 SGHVS and CDR2 FQNEAQ. The CDR3 is CASSQTGGPSPIQYF. In nucleotides, the CDR3 is TGTGCCAGCAGCCAAACGGGGGGTCCCAGTCCCATTCAGTACTTC.

The chain couples TRBV30 to TRBJ1-3; D not certain. The germline V gene encodes CDR1 GTSNPN and CDR2 SVGIG (reference sequence). The V and J ends lost 3 bases and 2 bases respectively, with 5 bases between them. This CDR3 is built from 12 residues. The CDR3 loop is CAWSQTGNTIYF. The DNA for the CDR3 is TGTGCCTGGAGCCAGACTGGAAACACCATATATTTT.

This clonotype occurred a few times. The gene calls are TRBV7-9 and TRBJ2-3; D possibly corresponds to TRBD2 (5 bases). Trimming cost V 7 bases and J 6 bases, with 8 bases left between them. CDR1 is SEHNR and CDR2 is FQNEAQ in the germline V gene (reference sequence). The CDR3 extends over 11 amino acids. The CDR3 here is CASTPGDTQYF. CDR3 sequence (DNA): TGTGCCAGCACGCCGGGGGATACGCAGTATTTT.

This clonotype came up a few times. CDR3 nucleotides: TGCAGTGCTAGAGATTACCTGCGGGGGGAAACCGGGGAGCTGTTTTTT. This encodes CSARDYLRGETGELFF. The chain combines TRBV20-1 with TRBJ2-2; 8 positions agree with TRBD2. Germline values: CDR1 DFQATT, CDR2 SNEGSKA (reference sequence). The CDR3 sequence is 16 residues long. V shed 0 bases and J 5 bases; nucleotides not matched to a gene: 8.

This sequence joins TRBV10-3 and TRBJ1-1, with D perhaps matching TRBD1 (5 bases). The germline V and J ends were trimmed by 6 bases and 0 bases, with 11 bases remaining between them. Per the germline V gene, CDR1 is ENHRY and CDR2 is SYGVKD. The CDR3 runs to 14 residues. Here the CDR3 DNA reads TGTGCCATCAGCGACAGTCCCATGAACACTGAAGCTTTCTTT. Translating it yields CAISDSPMNTEAFF.

This clonotype has more than one count but fewer than ten. The DNA is omitted, as the CDR3 cannot be located on it reliably, and the CDR3 follows TCRdb's listing. V and J are TRBV30 and TRBJ1-2; the table names TRBD1, a call not compared with the DNA. The CDR3 spans 13 amino acids, including both terminal residues. The germline gives CDR1 GTSNPN, CDR2 SVGIG (reference sequence). The CDR3 spells CAWANGNALNSTF.

This clonotype was seen only a few times. The V gene is TRBV20-1, the J gene TRBJ1-2, with TRBD1 as a possible D gene (6 bases). Trimming cost V 1 base and J 4 bases, with 13 bases left between them. This CDR3 spans 14 amino acids. Germline-derived CDR1 and CDR2 are DFQATT and SNEGSKA (reference sequence). As DNA, the CDR3 is TGCAGTGCTAGAGTTTTGGAAGGGGGCTATGGCTACACCTTC. Amino acid sequence: CSARVLEGGYGYTF.

The rearrangement uses TRBV7-8 and TRBJ2-7; TRBD2 matches 8 bases. Germline CDR1 reads SGHVS; CDR2 reads FQNEAQ. This CDR3 is 14 amino acids long. The V segment lost 5 bases and the J segment 6 bases; nucleotides outside the gene matches: 9. The CDR3, as DNA: TGTGCCAGCAGCCAAGCCCGGGGGGGCCGCGAGCAGTACTTC. The encoded protein is CASSQARGGREQYF.

The chain has TRBV3-1 and TRBJ1-6; D may be TRBD1 (5 bases). The V and J ends lost 6 bases and 8 bases respectively, with 17 bases between them. The CDR3 runs to 15 residues. The V gene's germline CDR1 is LGHDT and CDR2 YNNKEL (reference sequence). The CDR3 region is CASRRGLLGDSPLHF. CDR3 bases: TGTGCCAGCAGACGAGGGCTTCTGGGGGATTCACCCCTCCACTTT.

V gene TRBV19 combines with J gene TRBJ2-3; 8 nucleotides align to TRBD2. Germline-derived CDR1 and CDR2 are LNHDA and SQIVND (reference sequence). CDR3 length: 14 residues. V trimming: 1 base; J trimming: 4 bases; junction bases outside the gene matches: 1. The CDR3 DNA reads as TGTGCCAGTAGTATAGGACTAGCGCCAGATACGCAGTATTTT. Its protein product is CASSIGLAPDTQYF. The variable domain in full, completed from reference TRBV19 and TRBJ2-3, reads DGGITQSPKYLFRKEGQNVTLSCEQNLNHDAMYWYRQDPGQGLRLIYYSQIVNDFQKGDIAEGYSVSREKKESFPLTVTSAQKNPTAFYLCASSIGLAPDTQYFGPGTRLTVL.

This chain links TRBV12-3 or TRBV12-4 with TRBJ1-3; the D is unclear. V lost 6 bases to trimming and J lost 0 bases, with 12 bases between them. The CDR3 has 15 residues. This CDR3 reads CASSSIRTSGNTIYF. CDR3 nucleotides: TGTGCCAGCAGCTCAATCCGCACCTCTGGAAACACCATATATTTT.

This clonotype was observed a few times. This chain joins TRBV20-1 and TRBJ2-1; D possibly matches TRBD1 or TRBD2 (7 bases each). Germline values: CDR1 DFQATT, CDR2 SNEGSKA (reference sequence). This CDR3 is built from 17 residues. V was clipped by 1 base and J by 3 bases, with 19 bases between them. CDR3 sequence (DNA): TGCAGTGCTAGAGTTCCTGGCCCCAGGGGGGGCTACAATGAGCAGTTCTTC. Amino acids: CSARVPGPRGGYNEQFF.

The rearrangement uses TRBV10-1 and TRBJ1-6; unclear D gene. The V and J ends lost 4 bases and 8 bases respectively, with 9 bases between them. CDR1 is WNHNN, CDR2 SYGVQD, per germline (reference sequence). The CDR3 has 13 amino acids. The CDR3 nucleotides are TGCGCCAGCAGTGCGGCCCCAGATTCACCCCTCCACTTT. Translation gives CASSAAPDSPLHF.

This clonotype came up a few times. This chain joins TRBV2 and TRBJ1-2; the match to TRBD1 covers 9 bases. This CDR3 has 13 amino acids. Germline-derived CDR1 and CDR2 are SNHLY and FYNNEI. V lost 8 bases and J lost 8; bases outside the gene matches: 9. CDR3 amino acids: CASGAQGARGYTF. The CDR3 DNA reads TGTGCCAGCGGAGCACAGGGGGCGCGGGGCTACACCTTC. The variable domain in full, with the rest retrieved from reference TRBV2 and TRBJ1-2, is EPEVTQTPSHQVTQMGQEVILRCVPISNHLYFYWYRQILGQKVEFLVSFYNNEISEKSEIFDDQFSVERPDGSNFTLKIRSTKLEDSAMYFCASGAQGARGYTFGSGTRLTVV.

This clonotype was observed a few times. The chain joins TRBV11-3 to TRBJ2-5; TRBD2 aligns across 10 bases. Germline assignment: CDR1 SGHNT and CDR2 YENEEA. The CDR3 consists of 15 residues. Losses at the gene ends were 3 bases for V and 5 bases for J; bases not matched to a gene: 6. CDR3 DNA sequence: TGTGCCAGCAGCTTGAGAGCTAGCGGGGGTGAGACCCAGTACTTC. Protein product: CASSLRASGGETQYF.

This clonotype was found a few times. The chain has TRBV11-3 and TRBJ2-5; weak D call: TRBD2 (5 bases). The CDR3 has 15 residues. CDR1 SGHNT and CDR2 YENEEA come from the germline V gene. Trimming removed 5 bases from V and 3 bases from J, with 16 bases in between. CDR3 protein: CASSPRGQLKETQYF. The CDR3 region has the DNA TGTGCCAGCAGCCCTCGCGGGCAGCTGAAAGAGACCCAGTACTTC.

This chain connects TRBV12-3 or TRBV12-4 to TRBJ2-1; 12 bases fit TRBD2. Trimming took 1 base from V and 9 from J; bases not matched to a gene: 4. The CDR3 extends over 15 amino acids. CDR3 in amino acids: CASSLEASGGGEQFF. The DNA for the CDR3 is TGTGCCAGCAGTTTAGAGGCTAGCGGGGGGGGTGAGCAGTTCTTC.

This clonotype was observed a handful of times. The genes are TRBV18 and TRBJ2-7; D may be TRBD1 (6 bases). CDR1 is KGHSH and CDR2 is LQKENI in the germline V gene. The germline V and J ends were trimmed by 6 bases and 3 bases, with 9 bases remaining between them. CDR3 length equals 12 residues. DNA for the CDR3: TGTGCCAGCTCCGGACAGCACTACGAGCAGTACTTC. This encodes CASSGQHYEQYF.

The V and J genes are TRBV5-6 and TRBJ2-7, with a tentative D call TRBD2 (5 bases). CDR3 length: 13 residues. The V gene's germline CDR1 is SGHDT and CDR2 YYEEEE. The V end lost 0 bases, the J end lost 7 bases, and 11 bases lay between the germline ends. The CDR3 spells CASSLVRGGEQYF. DNA for the CDR3: TGTGCCAGCAGCTTGGTTCGGGGTGGAGAGCAGTACTTC.

The chain carries TRBV27 and TRBJ2-3; D is undetermined. V was pared by 6 bases and J by 2 bases, with 9 bases between. Germline CDR1 is MNHEY and CDR2 is SMNVEV (reference sequence). The length of the CDR3 is 13 residues. CDR3 sequence reads: CASSTAYTDTQYF. The CDR3 DNA reads as TGTGCCAGCAGCACAGCTTACACAGATACGCAGTATTTT.

The chain couples TRBV5-7 to TRBJ1-4; 7 nucleotides align to TRBD1. TRBV5-7 is assigned to the ORF class and has an uncertain function. The CDR3 runs 14 residues. V shed 5 bases and J 8 bases; nucleotides not matched to a gene: 9. The CDR3 region has the DNA TGTGCCAGCAGGTACGACAGGGTACGGGAAAAACTGTTTTTT. Translated: CASRYDRVREKLFF.

J is TRBJ2-5 and V is TRBV12-3 or TRBV12-4, with 9 positions matching TRBD2. With V trimmed by 1 base and J by 3 bases, 3 bases remained unmatched. CDR3 size: 15 residues. In DNA, the CDR3 is TGTGCCAGCAGTTTAGACCTAGCGGGGAAAGAGACCCAGTACTTC. Translating gives CASSLDLAGKETQYF.

The chain is built from TRBV7-9 and TRBJ2-5; TRBD2 might be the D (6 bases). The CDR3 contains 14 residues. V lost 5 bases, J lost 4 bases, and 14 bases lay in between. Germline loops: CDR1 SEHNR, CDR2 FQNEAQ (reference sequence). The CDR3 DNA follows: TGTGCCAGCAGCCCGGCCCGGGGAGGAGAGACCCAGTACTTC. This encodes CASSPARGGETQYF.

V is TRBV5-4 and J is TRBJ2-3, with 8 bases aligning to TRBD2. The CDR3 runs to 17 residues. Looked up from germline, CDR1 is SGHNT and CDR2 is YYREEE (reference sequence). V dropped 4 bases and J dropped 0; count of bases not matched to a gene: 10. This chain's CDR3 is CASSQGLGVSSTDTQYF. In DNA form, the CDR3 reads TGTGCCAGCAGCCAGGGACTAGGGGTCTCTAGCACAGATACGCAGTATTTT.

J is TRBJ1-2 and V is TRBV20-1; TRBD1 might be the D (6 bases). The germline V and J ends were trimmed by 1 base and 1 base, with 13 bases remaining between them. CDR1 is DFQATT, CDR2 SNEGSKA, per germline (reference sequence). The CDR3 spans 15 residues. In nucleotides, the CDR3 is TGCAGTGCTAGAGGGTCAGGGGAGGGTAACTATGGCTACACCTTC. Protein product: CSARGSGEGNYGYTF.

J is TRBJ2-1 and V is TRBV7-2, with 8 bases lining up with TRBD2. Germline CDR1 reads SGHTA; CDR2 reads FQGNSA. This CDR3 contains 16 residues. Trimming took 10 bases from V and 1 from J; bases not matched to a gene: 12. The CDR3 loop reads CATTSPRGGSYNEQFF. CDR3 nucleotide sequence: TGTGCCACCACTTCCCCACGCGGGGGGTCCTACAATGAGCAGTTCTTC.

This clonotype has just a few counts. The chain recombines TRBV28 with TRBJ1-1; no clear D. The CDR3 has 13 residues. The germline V gene has CDR1 MDHEN and CDR2 SYDVKM. V was clipped by 4 bases and J by 0 bases, with 6 bases between them. CDR3 region: CASSYEMNTEAFF. CDR3 coding DNA: TGTGCCAGCAGTTATGAGATGAACACTGAAGCTTTCTTT.

This clonotype was seen only a few times. The genes are TRBV5-4 and TRBJ1-4; no reliable D call. V was shortened by 0 bases and J by 1 base, with 1 base between the two germline ends. Germline V gene data show CDR1 as SGHNT and CDR2 as YYREEE (reference sequence). The CDR3 runs to 13 residues. CDR3 bases: TGTGCCAGCAGCTTGGGAACTAATGAAAAACTGTTTTTT. Residues: CASSLGTNEKLFF.

V and J are TRBV20-1 and TRBJ1-1; D remains unclear. Trimming took off 0 bases at V and 1 base at J, with 6 bases between the two ends. From germline, CDR1 is DFQATT and CDR2 SNEGSKA (reference sequence). The CDR3 loop spans 13 amino acids. In nucleotides, the CDR3 is TGCAGTGCTAGAGATGGAGGGAACACTGAAGCTTTCTTT. Translation: CSARDGGNTEAFF.